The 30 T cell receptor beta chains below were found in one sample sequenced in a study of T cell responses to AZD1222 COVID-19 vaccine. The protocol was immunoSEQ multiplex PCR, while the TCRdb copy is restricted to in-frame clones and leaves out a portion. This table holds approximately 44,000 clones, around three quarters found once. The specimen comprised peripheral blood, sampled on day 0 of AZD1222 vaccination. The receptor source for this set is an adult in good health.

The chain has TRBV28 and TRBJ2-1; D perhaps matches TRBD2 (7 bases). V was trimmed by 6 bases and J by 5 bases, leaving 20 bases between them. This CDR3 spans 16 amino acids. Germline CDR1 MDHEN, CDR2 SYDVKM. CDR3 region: CASSPGGPAFNNEQFF. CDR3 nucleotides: TGTGCCAGCAGCCCGGGGGGCCCGGCGTTCAACAATGAGCAGTTCTTC.

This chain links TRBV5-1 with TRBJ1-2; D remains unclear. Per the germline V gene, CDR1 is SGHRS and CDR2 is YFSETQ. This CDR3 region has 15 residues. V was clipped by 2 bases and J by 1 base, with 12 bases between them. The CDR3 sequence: CASSLALTSNYGYTF. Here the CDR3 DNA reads TGCGCCAGCAGCTTAGCCCTCACGAGTAACTATGGCTACACCTTC.

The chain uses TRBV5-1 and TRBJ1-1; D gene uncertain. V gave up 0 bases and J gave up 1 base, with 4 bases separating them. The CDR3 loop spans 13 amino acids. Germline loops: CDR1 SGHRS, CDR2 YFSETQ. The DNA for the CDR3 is TGCGCCAGCAGCTTGGAATGGAACACTGAAGCTTTCTTT. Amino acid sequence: CASSLEWNTEAFF.

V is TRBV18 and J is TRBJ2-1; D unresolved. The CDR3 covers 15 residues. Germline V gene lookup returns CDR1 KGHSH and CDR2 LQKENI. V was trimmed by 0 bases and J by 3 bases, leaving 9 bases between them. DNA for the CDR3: TGTGCCAGCTCACCACCGGCGGTGATCTACAATGAGCAGTTCTTC. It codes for CASSPPAVIYNEQFF.

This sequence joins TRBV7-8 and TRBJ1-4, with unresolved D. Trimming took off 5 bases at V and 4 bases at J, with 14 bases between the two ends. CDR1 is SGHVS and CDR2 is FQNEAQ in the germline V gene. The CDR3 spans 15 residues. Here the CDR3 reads CASSPRVGLNEKLFF. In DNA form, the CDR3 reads TGTGCCAGCAGCCCCCGGGTTGGCCTTAATGAAAAACTGTTTTTT.

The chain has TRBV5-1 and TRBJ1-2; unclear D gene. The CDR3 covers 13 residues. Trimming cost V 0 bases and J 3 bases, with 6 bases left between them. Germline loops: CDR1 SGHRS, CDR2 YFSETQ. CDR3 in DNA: TGCGCCAGCAGCTTGGATGGCGACTATGGCTACACCTTC. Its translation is CASSLDGDYGYTF.

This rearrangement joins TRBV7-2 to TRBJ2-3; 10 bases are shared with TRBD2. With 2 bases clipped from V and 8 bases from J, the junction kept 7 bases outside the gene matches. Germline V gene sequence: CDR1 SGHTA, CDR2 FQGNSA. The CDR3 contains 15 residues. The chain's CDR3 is CASSLRLAGAGTQYF. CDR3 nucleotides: TGTGCCAGCAGCTTACGCCTAGCGGGGGCTGGTACGCAGTATTTT. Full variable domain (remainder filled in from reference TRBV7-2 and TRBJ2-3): GAGVSQSPSNKVTEKGKDVELRCDPISGHTALYWYRQSLGQGLEFLIYFQGNSAPDKSGLPSDRFSAERTGGSVSTLTIQRTQQEDSAVYLCASSLRLAGAGTQYFGPGTRLTVL.

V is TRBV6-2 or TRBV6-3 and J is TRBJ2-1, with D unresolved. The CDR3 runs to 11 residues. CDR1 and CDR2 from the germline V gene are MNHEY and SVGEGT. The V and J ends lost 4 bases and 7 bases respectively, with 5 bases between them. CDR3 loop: CASSSGNEQFF. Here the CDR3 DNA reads TGTGCCAGCAGTTCCGGGAATGAGCAGTTCTTC.

In DNA, the CDR3 is TGTGCCAGCAGCCCTGGACAATCCACAGATACGCAGTATTTT. This codes for CASSPGQSTDTQYF. The rearrangement joins TRBV7-2 to TRBJ2-3; D is perhaps TRBD1 (5 bases). Germline assignment: CDR1 SGHTA and CDR2 FQGNSA. The CDR3 is 14 amino acids. V lost 5 bases to trimming and J lost 2 bases, with 11 bases between them.

CDR3 nucleotides: TGTGCCAGCAGCTTAGGCTCACTGAACACTGAAGCTTTCTTT. It encodes CASSLGSLNTEAFF. The chain combines TRBV7-8 with TRBJ1-1, with unresolved D. Per germline, CDR1 SGHVS and CDR2 FQNEAQ. This CDR3 region has 14 residues. V lost 1 base to trimming and J lost 0 bases, with 6 bases between them.

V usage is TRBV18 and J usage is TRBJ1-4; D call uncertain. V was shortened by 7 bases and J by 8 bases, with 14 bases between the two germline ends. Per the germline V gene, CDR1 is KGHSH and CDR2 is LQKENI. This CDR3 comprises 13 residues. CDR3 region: CASFPEEGEKLFF. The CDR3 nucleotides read TGTGCCAGCTTCCCGGAGGAGGGAGAAAAACTGTTTTTT.

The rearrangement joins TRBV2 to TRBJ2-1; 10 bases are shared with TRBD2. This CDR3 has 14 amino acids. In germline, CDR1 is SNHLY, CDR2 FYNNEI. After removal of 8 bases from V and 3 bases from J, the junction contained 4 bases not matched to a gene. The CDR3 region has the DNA TGTGCCAGCTGCTGGACTAGCGGCTACAATGAGCAGTTCTTC. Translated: CASCWTSGYNEQFF.

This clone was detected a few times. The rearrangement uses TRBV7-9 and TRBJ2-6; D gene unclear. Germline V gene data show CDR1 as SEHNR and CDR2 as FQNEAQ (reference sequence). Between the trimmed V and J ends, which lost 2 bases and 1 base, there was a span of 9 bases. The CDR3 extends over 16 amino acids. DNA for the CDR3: TGTGCCAGCAGCTTAATTTGGGGTTCTGGGGCCAACGTCCTGACTTTC. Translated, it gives CASSLIWGSGANVLTF. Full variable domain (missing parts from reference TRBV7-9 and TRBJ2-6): DTGVSQNPRHKITKRGQNVTFRCDPISEHNRLYWYRQTLGQGPEFLTYFQNEAQLEKSRLLSDRFSAERPKGSFSTLEIQRTEQGDSAMYLCASSLIWGSGANVLTFGAGSRLTVL.

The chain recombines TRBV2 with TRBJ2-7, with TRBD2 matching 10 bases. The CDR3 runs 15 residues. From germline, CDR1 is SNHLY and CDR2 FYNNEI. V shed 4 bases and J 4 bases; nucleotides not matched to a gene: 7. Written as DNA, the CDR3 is TGTGCCAGCAGTGCGGTACTAGCGGGGATGTACGAGCAGTACTTC. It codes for CASSAVLAGMYEQYF. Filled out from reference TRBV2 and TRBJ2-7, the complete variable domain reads EPEVTQTPSHQVTQMGQEVILRCVPISNHLYFYWYRQILGQKVEFLVSFYNNEISEKSEIFDDQFSVERPDGSNFTLKIRSTKLEDSAMYFCASSAVLAGMYEQYFGPGTRLTVT.

The CDR3 is CASSMDDGPLHF. For the CDR3, the DNA is TGTGCCAGTAGTATGGATGACGGACCCCTCCACTTT. The chain links TRBV19 to TRBJ1-6, with D unresolved. The V end lost 3 bases, the J end lost 12 bases, and 9 bases lay between the germline ends. The CDR3 length is 12 residues. Germline V gene lookup returns CDR1 LNHDA and CDR2 SQIVND (reference sequence). Filled out from reference TRBV19 and TRBJ1-6, the complete variable domain reads DGGITQSPKYLFRKEGQNVTLSCEQNLNHDAMYWYRQDPGQGLRLIYYSQIVNDFQKGDIAEGYSVSREKKESFPLTVTSAQKNPTAFYLCASSMDDGPLHFGNGTRLTVT.

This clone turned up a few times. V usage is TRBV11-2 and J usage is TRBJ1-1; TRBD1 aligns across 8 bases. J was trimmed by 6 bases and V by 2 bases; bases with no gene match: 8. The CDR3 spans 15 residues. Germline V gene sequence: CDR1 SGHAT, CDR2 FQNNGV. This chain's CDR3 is CASSLNPGQGSEAFF. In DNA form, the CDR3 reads TGTGCCAGCAGCTTAAACCCAGGACAGGGATCTGAAGCTTTCTTT. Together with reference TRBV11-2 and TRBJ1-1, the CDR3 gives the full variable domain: EAGVAQSPRYKIIEKRQSVAFWCNPISGHATLYWYQQILGQGPKLLIQFQNNGVVDDSQLPKDRFSAERLKGVDSTLKIQPAKLEDSAVYLCASSLNPGQGSEAFFGQGTRLTVV.

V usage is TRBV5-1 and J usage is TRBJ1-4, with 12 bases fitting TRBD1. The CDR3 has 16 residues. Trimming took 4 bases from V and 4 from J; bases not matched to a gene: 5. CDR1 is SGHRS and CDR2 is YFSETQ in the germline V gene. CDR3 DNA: TGCGCCAGCAGCCAGGGACAGGGGGCGGATAATGAAAAACTGTTTTTT. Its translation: CASSQGQGADNEKLFF.

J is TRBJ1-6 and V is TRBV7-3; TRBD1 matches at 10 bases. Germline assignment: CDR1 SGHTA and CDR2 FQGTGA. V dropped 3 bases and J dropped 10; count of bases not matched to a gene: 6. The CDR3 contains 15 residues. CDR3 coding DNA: TGTGCCAGCAGCTTCACGGGACAGGGGACCTCACCCCTCCACTTT. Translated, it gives CASSFTGQGTSPLHF. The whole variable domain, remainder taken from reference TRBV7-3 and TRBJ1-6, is GAGVSQTPSNKVTEKGKYVELRCDPISGHTALYWYRQSLGQGPEFLIYFQGTGAADDSGLPNDRFFAVRPEGSVSTLKIQRTERGDSAVYLCASSFTGQGTSPLHFGNGTRLTVT.

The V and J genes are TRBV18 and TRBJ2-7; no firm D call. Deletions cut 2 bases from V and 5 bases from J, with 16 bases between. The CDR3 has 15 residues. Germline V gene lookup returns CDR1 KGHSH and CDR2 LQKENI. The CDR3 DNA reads TGTGCCAGCTCACCAAATATGCTAGGGAACAACGAGCAGTACTTC. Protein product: CASSPNMLGNNEQYF.

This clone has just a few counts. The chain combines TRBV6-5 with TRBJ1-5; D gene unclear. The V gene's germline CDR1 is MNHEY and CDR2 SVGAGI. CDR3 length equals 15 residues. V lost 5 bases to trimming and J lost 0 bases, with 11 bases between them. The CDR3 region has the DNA TGTGCCAGCAGTCTTCGGACGGCTAGCAATCAGCCCCAGCATTTT. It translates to CASSLRTASNQPQHF.

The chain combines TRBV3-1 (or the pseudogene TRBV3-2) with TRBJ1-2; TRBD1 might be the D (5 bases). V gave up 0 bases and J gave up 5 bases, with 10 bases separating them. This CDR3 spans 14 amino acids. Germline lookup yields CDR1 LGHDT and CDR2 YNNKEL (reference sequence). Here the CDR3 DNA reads TGTGCCAGCAGCCAAGAAGGGGCCGGGTATGGCTACACCTTC. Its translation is CASSQEGAGYGYTF.

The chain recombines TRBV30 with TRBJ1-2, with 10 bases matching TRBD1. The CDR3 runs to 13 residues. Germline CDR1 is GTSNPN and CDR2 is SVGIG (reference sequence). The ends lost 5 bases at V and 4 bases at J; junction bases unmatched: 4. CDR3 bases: TGTGCCTGGTTGGGACAGGGGACCTATGGCTACACCTTC. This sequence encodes CAWLGQGTYGYTF.

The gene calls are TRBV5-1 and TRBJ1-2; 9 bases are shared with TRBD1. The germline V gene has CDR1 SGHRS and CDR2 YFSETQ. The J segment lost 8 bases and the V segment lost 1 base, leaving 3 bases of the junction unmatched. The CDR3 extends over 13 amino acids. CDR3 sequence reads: CASSLTGGVGYTF. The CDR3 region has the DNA TGCGCCAGCAGCTTGACAGGGGGCGTGGGCTACACCTTC.

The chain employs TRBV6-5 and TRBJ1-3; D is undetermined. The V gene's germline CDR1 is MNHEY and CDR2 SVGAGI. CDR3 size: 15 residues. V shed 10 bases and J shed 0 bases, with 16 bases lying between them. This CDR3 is CATGAAADSGNTIYF. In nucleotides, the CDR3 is TGTGCCACGGGAGCGGCGGCGGACTCTGGAAACACCATATATTTT.

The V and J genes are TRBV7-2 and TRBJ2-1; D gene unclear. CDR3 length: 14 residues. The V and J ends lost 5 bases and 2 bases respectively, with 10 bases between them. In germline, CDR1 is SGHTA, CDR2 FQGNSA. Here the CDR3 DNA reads TGTGCCAGCAGCCAAACAGCCACCTACAATGAGCAGTTCTTC. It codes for CASSQTATYNEQFF.

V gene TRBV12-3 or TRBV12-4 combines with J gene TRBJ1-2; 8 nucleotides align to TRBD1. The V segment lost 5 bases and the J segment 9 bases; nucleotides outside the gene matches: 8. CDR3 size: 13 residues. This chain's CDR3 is CASSPTGDLSYTF. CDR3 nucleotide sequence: TGTGCCAGCAGTCCGACAGGGGATTTAAGCTACACCTTC.

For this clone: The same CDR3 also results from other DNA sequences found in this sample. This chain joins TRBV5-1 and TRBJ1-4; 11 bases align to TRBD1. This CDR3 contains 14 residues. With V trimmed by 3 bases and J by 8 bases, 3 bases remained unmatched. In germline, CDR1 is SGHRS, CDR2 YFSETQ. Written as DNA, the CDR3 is TGCGCCAGCAGCTGGGGACAGGGGGGAGAAAAACTGTTTTTT. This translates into CASSWGQGGEKLFF.

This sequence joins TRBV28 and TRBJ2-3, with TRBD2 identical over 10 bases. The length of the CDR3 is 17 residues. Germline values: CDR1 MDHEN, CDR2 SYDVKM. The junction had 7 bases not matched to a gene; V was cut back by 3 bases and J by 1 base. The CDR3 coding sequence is TGTGCCAGCAGTTTCTTGGCTAGCGGGGGACGCACAGATACGCAGTATTTT. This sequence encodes CASSFLASGGRTDTQYF.

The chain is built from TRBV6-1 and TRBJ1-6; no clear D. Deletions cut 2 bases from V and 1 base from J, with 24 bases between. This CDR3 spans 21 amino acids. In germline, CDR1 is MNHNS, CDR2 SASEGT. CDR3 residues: CASSENLGRRDVKSYNSPLHF. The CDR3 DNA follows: TGTGCCAGCAGTGAAAACCTGGGCAGAAGGGATGTTAAGTCCTATAATTCACCCCTCCACTTT.

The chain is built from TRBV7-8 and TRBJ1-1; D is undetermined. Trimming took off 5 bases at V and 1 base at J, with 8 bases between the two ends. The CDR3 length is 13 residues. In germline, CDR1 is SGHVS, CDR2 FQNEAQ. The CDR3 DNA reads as TGTGCCAGCAGCACCAGCTCGAACACTGAAGCTTTCTTT. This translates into CASSTSSNTEAFF.